A single sample gave rise to the 15 T cell receptor beta chains below, sequenced in a study of T cell responses to AZD1222 COVID-19 vaccine (dated by TCRdb to the early 2020s). Library creation used the immunoSEQ multiplex PCR assay. TCRdb limited this immuneACCESS table to in-frame rearrangements with V and J called. A share of clones is missing; checked studies link under half to unresolved V genes, and the rest is unexplained. Present in this sample are more than 100,000 clones, around 88% of which were seen just once. 4% to 6% of the sample lies in the top ten. The time point label of this sample denotes: baseline before first vaccination. Sequencing used peripheral blood, obtained on day 0 of AZD1222 vaccination. All receptors derive from an adult in good health.

This clone came up a few times. The chain links TRBV6-5 to TRBJ2-5; no clear D gene. Germline values: CDR1 MNHEY, CDR2 SVGAGI. CDR3 length equals 15 residues. The V gene lost 0 bases and the J gene lost 4 bases, with 12 bases spanning the gap. The DNA for the CDR3 is TGTGCCAGCAGTTACTCGACCATGGTCAGAGAGACCCAGTACTTC. Its protein product is CASSYSTMVRETQYF.

This clone has only one observation. The J gene is TRBJ2-3, the V gene TRBV5-1, with TRBD1 identical over 7 bases. This CDR3 contains 15 residues. The germline V gene encodes CDR1 SGHRS and CDR2 YFSETQ. The V segment lost 2 bases and the J segment 2 bases; nucleotides outside the gene matches: 5. DNA of the CDR3: TGCGCCAGCAGCTTAACGGGACAGACCACAGATACGCAGTATTTT. Translation gives CASSLTGQTTDTQYF.

On this clone: The same CDR3 can be traced to other DNA sequences in this sample. This chain joins TRBV27 and TRBJ2-1; a weak D match, TRBD2 (6 bases). Trimming shortened V by 6 bases and J by 0 bases, and 9 bases separated the two germline ends. Germline CDR1 is MNHEY and CDR2 is SMNVEV (reference sequence). The CDR3 consists of 14 residues. CDR3 protein: CASSPGGSYNEQFF. Written as DNA, the CDR3 is TGTGCCAGCAGCCCCGGGGGCTCCTACAATGAGCAGTTCTTC.

The chain has TRBV18 and TRBJ2-7; 7 positions match TRBD1. The V gene's germline CDR1 is KGHSH and CDR2 LQKENI. The CDR3 is made up of 15 amino acids. V shed 6 bases and J 0 bases; nucleotides not matched to a gene: 8. In DNA form, the CDR3 reads TGTGCCAGCTCCAGAGATCCAGGGGGCTCCTACGAGCAGTACTTC. Encoded protein: CASSRDPGGSYEQYF.

The chain has TRBV7-7 and TRBJ2-1; D possibly corresponds to TRBD2 (6 bases). The CDR3 runs to 13 residues. Germline V gives CDR1 SSHAT, CDR2 FNYEAQ (reference sequence). V was clipped by 10 bases and J by 6 bases, with 16 bases between them. Here the CDR3 reads CAIGYGGVNEQFF. Here the CDR3 DNA reads TGTGCCATTGGGTATGGAGGGGTCAATGAGCAGTTCTTC.

The chain couples TRBV19 to TRBJ1-5; 7 bases map to TRBD1. The V gene's germline CDR1 is LNHDA and CDR2 SQIVND (reference sequence). V shed 3 bases, J shed 7 bases, and the junction held 6 bases outside the gene matches. This CDR3 region has 14 residues. The CDR3 sequence is CASSIPGTVQPQHF. DNA for the CDR3: TGTGCCAGTAGTATCCCCGGGACAGTGCAGCCCCAGCATTTT.

The chain couples TRBV7-2 to TRBJ1-1, with D unresolved. Germline loops: CDR1 SGHTA, CDR2 FQGNSA. The germline V and J ends were trimmed by 1 base and 1 base, with 10 bases remaining between them. The CDR3 length is 15 residues. CDR3 DNA sequence: TGTGCCAGCAGCTTAGAAGCAGAACCGAACACTGAAGCTTTCTTT. Protein sequence: CASSLEAEPNTEAFF.

J is TRBJ2-7 and V is TRBV4-3; tentative D call: TRBD1 (5 bases). V shed 1 base and J shed 2 bases, with 15 bases lying between them. The V gene's germline CDR1 is LGHNA and CDR2 YSLEER. The length of the CDR3 is 16 residues. CDR3 sequence reads: CASSQGVRTRAYEQYF. CDR3 DNA sequence: TGCGCCAGCAGCCAAGGGGTCCGGACAAGAGCCTACGAGCAGTACTTC.

J is TRBJ2-7 and V is TRBV5-5; TRBD2 is a possible D gene (6 bases). The CDR3 consists of 14 residues. Trimming stripped 4 bases from V and 7 bases from J, with 18 bases between. Germline CDR1 and CDR2: SGHKS and YYEKEE (reference sequence). The CDR3 nucleotides read TGTGCCAGCAGCCCACGGGAGCCGCTCCGGGAGCAGTACTTC. This gives the protein CASSPREPLREQYF. The complete variable domain, with remaining parts taken from reference TRBV5-5 and TRBJ2-7, reads DAGVTQSPTHLIKTRGQQVTLRCSPISGHKSVSWYQQVLGQGPQFIFQYYEKEERGRGNFPDRFSARQFPNYSSELNVNALLLGDSALYLCASSPREPLREQYFGPGTRLTVT.

About this clone itself: At the DNA level, this CDR3 is encoded by other sequences in the same sample as well. V gene TRBV28 combines with J gene TRBJ1-2; no clear D gene. This CDR3 spans 11 amino acids. Germline CDR1 is MDHEN and CDR2 is SYDVKM. With 4 bases removed from V and 2 bases from J, the gap between germline ends came to 2 bases. CDR3 DNA sequence: TGTGCCAGCAGTTCCAACTATGGCTACACCTTC. Its protein product is CASSSNYGYTF.

The CDR3 DNA reads TGTGCCAGCAGCTCGAGACAAAACGCTGAAGCTTTCTTT. This translates into CASSSRQNAEAFF. The V call is TRBV7-9, the J call TRBJ1-1; no reliable D call. The CDR3 runs 13 residues. Looked up from germline, CDR1 is SEHNR and CDR2 is FQNEAQ (reference sequence). Trimming removed 4 bases at V and 6 bases at J, with 12 bases between.

The chain combines TRBV7-9 with TRBJ2-7; 10 nucleotides align to TRBD1. This CDR3 is 19 amino acids long. V trimming: 2 bases; J trimming: 2 bases; junction bases outside the gene matches: 15. Germline V lookup: CDR1 SEHNR, CDR2 FQNEAQ (reference sequence). The CDR3 DNA follows: TGTGCCAGCAGCTTAAAGGGGGGGACAGGGGCCGAACAACCCTACGAGCAGTACTTC. Translated: CASSLKGGTGAEQPYEQYF.

The chain recombines TRBV5-1 with TRBJ2-3; no clear D gene. The CDR3 extends over 14 amino acids. V was shortened by 3 bases and J by 5 bases, with 13 bases between the two germline ends. Germline CDR1 is SGHRS and CDR2 is YFSETQ. The CDR3 protein is CASSYIGSLDTQYF. The CDR3 DNA sequence: TGCGCCAGCAGCTATATCGGGTCCTTAGATACGCAGTATTTT.

The V call is TRBV10-1, the J call TRBJ2-7; D unresolved. The CDR3 consists of 14 residues. Germline V lookup: CDR1 WNHNN, CDR2 SYGVQD (reference sequence). V lost 1 base and J lost 1, with 8 bases in between. The CDR3 DNA follows: TGCGCCAGCAGTGAGTGTCGATTTTCCTACGAGCAGTACTTC. Its protein is CASSECRFSYEQYF.

The J gene is TRBJ1-3, the V gene TRBV7-9; D is undetermined. Germline CDR1 and CDR2: SEHNR and FQNEAQ (reference sequence). Deletions cut 1 base from V and 4 bases from J, with 5 bases between. This CDR3 has 13 residues. CDR3 nucleotides: TGTGCCAGCAGCTTAGGCCAGGGAAACACCATATATTTT. It yields the protein CASSLGQGNTIYF.